The subject of this entry is one T cell receptor beta chain. Germline CDR1 and CDR2: SGHNT and YYREEE (reference sequence). Trimming stripped 4 bases from V and 1 base from J, with 14 bases between. The CDR3 extends over 15 amino acids. Sequencing used immunoSEQ multiplex PCR; TCRdb keeps in-frame clones, though not all of them. The sample has 50,000 or so clones; 85% to 95% are singletons. The data were taken from a study of T cell changes during pregnancy in multiple sclerosis. V and J are TRBV5-4 and TRBJ1-2, with D perhaps matching TRBD1 (6 bases). The sample consisted of CD4+ T cells from peripheral blood mononuclear cells, taken in the second trimester of pregnancy. This TCR derives from a female donor with multiple sclerosis, enrolled in a pregnancy study. The CDR3 protein is CASSVVQGNNYGYTF. The CDR3 DNA is TGTGCCAGCAGCGTAGTTCAGGGGAATAACTATGGCTACACCTTC.